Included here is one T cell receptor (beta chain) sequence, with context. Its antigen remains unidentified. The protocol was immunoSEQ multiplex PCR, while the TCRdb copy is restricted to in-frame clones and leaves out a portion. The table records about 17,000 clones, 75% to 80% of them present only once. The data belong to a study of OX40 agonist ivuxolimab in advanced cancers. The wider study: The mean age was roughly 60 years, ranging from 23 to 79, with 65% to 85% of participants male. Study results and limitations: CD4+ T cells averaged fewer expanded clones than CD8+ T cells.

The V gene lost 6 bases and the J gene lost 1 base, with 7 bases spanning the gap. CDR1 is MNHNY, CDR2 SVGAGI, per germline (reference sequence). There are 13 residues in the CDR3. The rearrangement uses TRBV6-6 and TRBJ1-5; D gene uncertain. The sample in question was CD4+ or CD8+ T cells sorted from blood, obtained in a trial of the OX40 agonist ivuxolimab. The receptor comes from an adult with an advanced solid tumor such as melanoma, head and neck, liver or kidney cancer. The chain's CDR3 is CASSPPSNQPQHF. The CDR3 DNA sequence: TGTGCCAGCAGCCCCCCGAGCAATCAGCCCCAGCATTTT.